The entry that follows covers one T cell receptor (beta chain) sequence. Its antigen remains unknown. Trimming removed 0 bases at V and 3 bases at J, with 9 bases between. The CDR3 loop spans 13 amino acids. Germline CDR1 and CDR2: SQVTM and ANQGSEA. This specimen belongs to a study of T cell responses to AZD1222 COVID-19 vaccine. Study-wide results and caveats: Baseline seropositives among AZD1222 recipients totaled only five or six.

Produced via immunoSEQ multiplex PCR; TCRdb's table is partial and in-frame only. This sample yields about 190,000 clones, of which approximately 91% are seen a single time; 0.99% belongs to the top ten. The input for sequencing was peripheral blood, taken on day 0 of AZD1222 vaccination. The chain has TRBV29-1 and TRBJ2-7; D not resolved. The receptor's source is an adult in good health. CDR3 amino acids: CSVEDLAGYEQYF. CDR3 DNA: TGCAGCGTTGAAGATCTGGCCGGCTACGAGCAGTACTTC.